The clone carrying this T cell receptor beta chain was seen repeatedly, ten times or more. This specimen belongs to a study of metastatic and nonmetastatic thyroid tumors. There were no patients who had received any treatment before thyroid surgery. TCRdb reanalyzed the PCR reads via MiXCR. This table has about 16,000 clones, around 13% appearing once. The CDR3 runs to 13 residues. Trimming removed 6 bases at V and 0 bases at J, with 9 bases between. In germline, CDR1 is SNHLY, CDR2 FYNNEI. This clonotype was sampled from a female donor with papillary thyroid cancer or a benign thyroid nodule (not recorded which). Some clones in this sample may be carry-over from other donors' samples. The J gene is TRBJ2-7, the V gene TRBV2; no definite D call. Sequencing was done on a sample of tumor tissue. The CDR3 region has the DNA TGTGCCAGCAGCTACGACAACTCCTACGAGCAGTACTTC. Translation gives CASSYDNSYEQYF.